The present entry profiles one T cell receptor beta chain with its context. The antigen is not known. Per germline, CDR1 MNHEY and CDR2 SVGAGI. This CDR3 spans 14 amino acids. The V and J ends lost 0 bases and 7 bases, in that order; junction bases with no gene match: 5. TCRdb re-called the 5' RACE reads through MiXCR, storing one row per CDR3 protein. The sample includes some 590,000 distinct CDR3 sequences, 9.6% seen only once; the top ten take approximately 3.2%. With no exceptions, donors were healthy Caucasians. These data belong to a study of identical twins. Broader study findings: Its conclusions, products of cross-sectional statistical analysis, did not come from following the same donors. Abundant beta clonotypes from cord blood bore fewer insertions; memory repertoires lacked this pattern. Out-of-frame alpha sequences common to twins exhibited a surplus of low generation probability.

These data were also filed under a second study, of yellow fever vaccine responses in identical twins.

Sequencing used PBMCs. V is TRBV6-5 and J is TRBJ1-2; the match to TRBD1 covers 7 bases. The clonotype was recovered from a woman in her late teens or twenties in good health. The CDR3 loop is CASSYSGRGFGYTF. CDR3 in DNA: TGTGCCAGCAGTTACTCTGGCAGGGGGTTTGGCTACACCTTC.